The TCR beta chain described here comes from a study of memory CD4+ T cells and cytomegalovirus serostatus. Across the study: Donors were healthy Belgian adults, 9 or 10 CMV seropositive and 20 to 25 seronegative. Study-wide findings and caveats: Suggested: most of the CMV-linked TCR signature lies in CD4+ memory cells.

Assay used: immunoSEQ multiplex PCR; TCRdb lists only in-frame clones, some missing. Of over 65,000 clones in the sample, about 78% were seen once. Germline loops: CDR1 SGHRS, CDR2 YFSETQ. The V and J ends lost 4 bases and 6 bases, in that order; junction bases with no gene match: 9. This CDR3 comprises 15 residues. In the case of this clone: The antigen remains undetermined.

The sort gate was single viable CD3+CD4+CD8-CD45RO+ cells for memory CD4+ T cells. The sequence derives from an adult in good health and CMV-seropositive. The sequencing sample was made of memory CD4+ T cells from blood. The chain recombines TRBV5-1 with TRBJ2-3; 9 bases fit TRBD2. CDR3: CASSHGTSPGDTQYF. The CDR3 DNA reads as TGCGCCAGCAGCCACGGGACTAGCCCTGGGGATACGCAGTATTTT.